This TCR beta chain derives from a study of CD8 T cell repertoires and HIV-1 epitope variants (dated by TCRdb to 2018 to 2021). In the study overall: Twenty-five peptides representing autologous and known Gag and Nef epitope variants were each used to stimulate T cells in separate culture wells. A CMV, EBV and flu peptide pool, the Ebola AY9 epitope as negative control, and a no-peptide well were included as control conditions. Three Gag epitope families and Nef HW9 and YT9 were included among the tested epitopes. Using the EasySep Human T Cell Enrichment Kit, T cells were enriched and then co-cultured with an equal number of autologous T cell-negative cells acting as antigen-presenting cells. Cultures ran for under 12 days in IMDM with gentamicin, with half-media changes on days 3 and 7 adding IL-2, IL-7 and IL-15. An aliquot of 1M T cells was saved as an uncultured baseline condition, separate from the approximately 87 T cell cultures. Running each culture condition in triplicate, except for one peptide done in duplicate, gave a total of approximately 83 T cell cultures.

The cysteine opens and the phenylalanine closes a CDR3 of 13 amino acids. The sequence is cut down to CDR3 DNA, 39 bases in frame from base 1. The germline V gene gives CDR1 as SQVTM and CDR2 as ANQGSEA. V is clipped by 7 bases and J by 4 bases, and the sequence between their germline boundaries is 16 bases long. Overall study results and their limits: Some ten antigen-specific TCR beta clonotypes were identified, and 6 or 7 of them appeared cross-reactive for autologous or known escape epitope variants. About 5 clonotypes recognized the Nef KF9 family and one clonotype recognized the HW9 family, while no responses to the TAALDMSHF plasma variant were seen. The assay could identify only TCR beta chains and pointed to proliferation in response to antigen, not to T cell function or cytokine profile.

The EasySep Human CD8+ T Cell Enrichment Kit was used on day 10 to isolate CD8+ T cells from every culture. As regards this clone: Its recognized antigen is unknown. No base qualities exist here, and no much larger clone lies one base off it.

TCR beta CDR3 regions were sequenced at survey depth on the immunoSEQ platform. The QIAamp DNA micro kit was used to extract genomic DNA from every cultured and uncultured CD8+ T cell population. The authors processed their data as follows. Any sample with under 5,000 productive reads was excluded, and this exclusion removed about 7% of the 75 cultures stimulated with HIV peptides. A MANAFEST web app trimmed sequences to CDR3 and removed nonproductive sequences, CDR3s under 5 amino acids, and those not starting C or ending F/W. For a clonotype to count as antigen-specific, the clonotype had to expand relative to the no-peptide control in at least 2 of 3 replicates at FDR 0.01, and only within one epitope family. In addition, a specific clonotype needed a frequency at least fivefold higher than in wells stimulated with peptides from other epitope families. TCRdb took over this immuneACCESS table, retaining in-frame rearrangements with V and J assigned. Such tables are incomplete; in checked studies, under half of the missing clones stem from an unresolved V gene, and the remainder is unexplained. For V, J and clone size, that table is used; D and trimming come from the DNA. Recorded for this sample are around 5,000 clones; approximately 65% of them occurred a single time. The ten largest account for around 45% of the sample.

The clonotype was recovered from a male donor with HIV. This receptor chain uses TRBV29-1 and TRBJ1-2, with TRBD1 tentatively as D gene (6 bases match). Sequencing was performed on cultured CD8+ T cells derived from PBMCs. This receptor carries the CDR3 CSAPNRVGYGYTF. DNA sequence: TGCAGCGCCCCTAACAGGGTGGGCTATGGCTACACCTTC.